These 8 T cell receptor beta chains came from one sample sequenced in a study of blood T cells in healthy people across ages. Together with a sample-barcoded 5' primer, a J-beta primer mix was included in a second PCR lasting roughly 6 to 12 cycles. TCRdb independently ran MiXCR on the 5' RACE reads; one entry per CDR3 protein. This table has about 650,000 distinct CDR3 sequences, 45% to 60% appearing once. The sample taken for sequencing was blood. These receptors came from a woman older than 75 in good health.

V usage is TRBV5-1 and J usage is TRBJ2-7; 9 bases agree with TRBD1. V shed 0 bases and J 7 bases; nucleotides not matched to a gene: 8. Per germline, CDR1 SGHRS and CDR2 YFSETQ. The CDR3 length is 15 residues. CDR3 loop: CASSLEGQGDNEQYF. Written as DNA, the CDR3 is TGCGCCAGCAGCTTGGAGGGACAGGGCGACAATGAGCAGTACTTC.

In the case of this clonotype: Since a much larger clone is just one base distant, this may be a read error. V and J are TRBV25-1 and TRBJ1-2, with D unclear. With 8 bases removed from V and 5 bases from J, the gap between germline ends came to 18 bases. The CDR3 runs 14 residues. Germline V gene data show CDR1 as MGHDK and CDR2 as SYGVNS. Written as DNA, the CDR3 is TGTGCCAGCTCGCCCGTGAGCGGAGGGTATGGCTACACCTTC. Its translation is CASSPVSGGYGYTF.

In nucleotides, the CDR3 is TGTGCCACCGGAAGAAAGGGCAATCAGCCCCAGCATTTT. Translating it yields CATGRKGNQPQHF. This chain uses TRBV6-6 with TRBJ1-5; no firm D call. CDR1 and CDR2 (germline): MNHNY, SVGAGI (reference sequence). This CDR3 region has 13 residues. The ends were cut back, 10 bases at V and 2 bases at J, with 12 bases in the middle.

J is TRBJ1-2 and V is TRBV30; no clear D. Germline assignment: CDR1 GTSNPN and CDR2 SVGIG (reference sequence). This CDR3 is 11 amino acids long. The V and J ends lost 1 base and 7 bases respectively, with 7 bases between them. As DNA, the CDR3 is TGTGCCTGGAGTGACGACGGTGGCTACACCTTC. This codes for CAWSDDGGYTF.

The CDR3 bases are TGTGCCAGCAGCGTAGTCTCGGGACAGGGGAACACCGGGGAGCTGTTTTTT. It yields the protein CASSVVSGQGNTGELFF. J is TRBJ2-2 and V is TRBV9; 9 bases fit TRBD1. Trimming cost V 0 bases and J 1 base; bases outside gene matches: 4. Germline V gene sequence: CDR1 SGDLS, CDR2 YYNGEE. The CDR3 runs 17 residues. The full variable domain, with the rest looked up from reference TRBV9 and TRBJ2-2, is DSGVTQTPKHLITATGQRVTLRCSPRSGDLSVYWYQQSLDQGLQFLIQYYNGEERAKGNILERFSAQQFPDLHSELNLSSLELGDSALYFCASSVVSGQGNTGELFFGEGSRLTVL.

For the CDR3, the DNA is TGCGCCAGCAGCTTGGGAGGGGTGAAGAGCAGCTACGAGCAGTTCTTC. Translated: CASSLGGVKSSYEQFF. The chain couples TRBV5-1 to TRBJ2-1, with D perhaps being TRBD1 or TRBD2 (5 bases each). The germline V gene encodes CDR1 SGHRS and CDR2 YFSETQ. The CDR3 is made up of 16 amino acids. Between the trimmed V and J ends, which lost 0 bases and 10 bases, there was a span of 20 bases.

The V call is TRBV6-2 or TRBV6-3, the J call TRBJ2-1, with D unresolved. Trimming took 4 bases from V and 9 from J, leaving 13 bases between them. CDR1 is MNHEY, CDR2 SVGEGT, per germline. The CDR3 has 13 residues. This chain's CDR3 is CASSSLGPGEQFF. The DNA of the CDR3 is TGTGCCAGCAGTTCCCTGGGCCCCGGTGAGCAGTTCTTC.

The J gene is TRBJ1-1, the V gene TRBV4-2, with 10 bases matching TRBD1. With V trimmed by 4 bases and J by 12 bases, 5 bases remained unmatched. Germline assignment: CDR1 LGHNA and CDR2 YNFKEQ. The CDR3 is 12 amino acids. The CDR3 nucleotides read TGTGCCAGCAGCCCGGGACAGGGGTCGACTTTCTTT. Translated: CASSPGQGSTFF.